Here is one T cell receptor beta chain with its context. Participants' reported clinical history set cohort assignment. V dropped 3 bases and J dropped 0; count of bases not matched to a gene: 8. Germline values: CDR1 MGHRA, CDR2 YSYEKL. This CDR3 spans 17 amino acids. The data originate from a study of blood T cell repertoires in COVID-19. Some clones are missing from TCRdb's copy, which holds only in-frame ones; the method was immunoSEQ multiplex PCR. The sample includes approximately 280,000 clones, roughly nine tenths seen only once; the top ten take under 3%. The source material was PBMCs or T cells enriched from blood (not recorded which). This clonotype was sampled from a young woman who had recovered from COVID-19. The chain employs TRBV4-1 and TRBJ2-4; the match to TRBD2 covers 7 bases. CDR3 nucleotide sequence: TGCGCCAGCAGCCAGCCCTGGCGGGAGTTAGCCAAAAACATTCAGTACTTC. It translates to CASSQPWRELAKNIQYF.